Listed below are T cell receptor beta chains from one sample, sequenced in a study of blood T cell repertoires in COVID-19. The table came from immunoSEQ multiplex PCR; TCRdb's copy has only in-frame clones and leaves some out. The sample has around 110,000 clones, roughly 84% seen once; the top ten hold under 4%. The sequenced sample was PBMCs or T cells enriched from blood (not recorded which). Source of these receptors: a woman in her 30s who had recovered from COVID-19. The conserved cysteine and the conserved F or W are not part of the CDR3 here.

length	V	J	CDR3
12	TRBV9	TRBJ2-3	ASSVVLSGDTQY
15	TRBV5-4	TRBJ2-4	ASSTSSGSPTKNIQY
11	TRBV5-6	TRBJ1-2	ASAWGEKYGYT
14	TRBV29-1	TRBJ2-5	SVTAPDRGSPETQY
12	TRBV7-9	TRBJ1-4	ASSPTGSGEKLF
13	TRBV28	TRBJ2-7	ASSFGLAPSYEQY
13	TRBV18	TRBJ1-5	ASSPLGQSNQPQH
12	TRBV19	TRBJ1-1	ASSIQGAGTEAF
12	TRBV25-1	TRBJ2-7	ASSFPAGDYEQY
14	TRBV7-2	TRBJ2-1	ASSVLAGVPYNEQF
14	TRBV4-3	TRBJ2-7	ASSQDGVEGIREQY
12	TRBV3-1/TRBV3-2	TRBJ2-6	AISKGAGANVLT
13	TRBV5-8	TRBJ2-1	ASSLELAGYNEQF
12	TRBV6-5	TRBJ1-2	ASRITDRGGGYT
14	TRBV28	TRBJ1-2	ASSLTPTGGHYGYT
14	TRBV4-1	TRBJ1-4	ASSQGRVGANEKLF
16	TRBV21-1	TRBJ2-5	ASSKASSGRGGGETQY
10	TRBV25-1	TRBJ2-7	ASSERGYEQY
13	TRBV5-4	TRBJ1-4	ASSIDRGRNEKLF
13	TRBV7-2	TRBJ2-7	ASSLSGMSSYEQY
14	TRBV5-4	TRBJ2-7	ASSQAGTLSSYEQY
12	TRBV19	TRBJ1-5	ASSTGQLGQPQH
13	TRBV27	TRBJ1-2	ASSFAGVGNYGYT
14	TRBV10-2	TRBJ2-5	ASSEWASGKQETQY
14	TRBV27	TRBJ2-7	ASSVIPRDRGYEQY
12	TRBV3-1/TRBV3-2	TRBJ2-1	ASTPQGGYNEQF
13	TRBV27	TRBJ2-7	ASSLKWAGSYEQY
12	TRBV7-9	TRBJ1-6	ASSLTGVNSPLH
11	TRBV18	TRBJ2-3	ASSPGLAGTQY
12	TRBV19	TRBJ1-5	ASSMGVGNQPQH
12	TRBV7-3	TRBJ2-3	ASNGSGGTDTQY
15	TRBV19	TRBJ2-1	ASSTPNWTGLDNEQF
13	TRBV9	TRBJ2-7	ASSVRSGLTYEQY
13	TRBV6-5	TRBJ2-1	ASSLGLAGPNEQF
14	TRBV5-8	TRBJ2-7	ASSFGGIGGGFEQY
11	TRBV6-5	TRBJ2-1	ASSGTSRNEQF
12	TRBV6-4	TRBJ2-3	ASSPLDGADTQY
14	TRBV2	TRBJ1-3	ASSEWTGSSGNTIY
15	TRBV9	TRBJ2-1	ASSATSGLGSYNEQF
16	TRBV4-3	TRBJ2-2	ASSQGSSGRALGGELF
13	TRBV5-1	TRBJ2-3	ASRETGGITDTQY
14	TRBV7-9	TRBJ1-2	ASSFSRGTPLYGYT
13	TRBV19	TRBJ2-7	ASSTRQGVIYEQY
16	TRBV27	TRBJ2-3	ASSSTPGLGGKADTQY
11	TRBV9	TRBJ2-3	ASSVGSILEQY
16	TRBV19	TRBJ2-3	ASKKWGGSGISTDTQY
9	TRBV12-3/TRBV12-4	TRBJ1-5	ASSIHQPQH
14	TRBV21-1	TRBJ1-1	ASTRVRGRGNTEAF
15	TRBV4-1	TRBJ1-5	ASSQEGLLIRNQPQH